A selection of T cell receptor beta chains follows, all from one sample in a study of blood T cell repertoires in COVID-19. The table came from immunoSEQ multiplex PCR; TCRdb's copy has only in-frame clones and leaves some out. Among some 250,000 clones listed, about 86% were seen once. The sequenced material came from peripheral blood. These receptors were obtained from a man aged 25 to 40 with active or convalescent COVID-19. Each CDR3 is given with its conserved first and last residue. Each record gives: CDR3 length, clone size, J gene, V gene, D gene, CDR3 DNA, CDR3 protein. A D gene is named only where the DNA matches it firmly. Clone size is stated in some rows and not others, as once, few, many or a class when expanded.

>16|-|TRBJ1-1|TRBV13|TRBD1
TGTGCCGTCCACCCCCGCAGGGGGACTGACGAAACTGAAGCTTTCTTT
CAVHPRRGTDETEAFF
>14|once|TRBJ1-1|TRBV27|-
TGTGCCAGCAGTTTAGGAGCAGACAACACTGAAGCTTTCTTT
CASSLGADNTEAFF
>14|-|TRBJ1-6|TRBV5-6|TRBD1
TGTGCCAGCAGCTCTTGGACAGGGTTTGCCCCCCTCCACTTT
CASSSWTGFAPLHF
>16|few|TRBJ1-2|TRBV18|TRBD1
TGTGCCAGCTCACCGACAGGGGTTTCGGCTAACTATGGCTACACCTTC
CASSPTGVSANYGYTF
>14|-|TRBJ1-5|TRBV5-1|-
TGCGCCAGCAGCCCGGACAGTGGCAATCAGCCCCAGCATTTT
CASSPDSGNQPQHF
>15|-|TRBJ2-2|TRBV3-1/TRBV3-2|-
TGTGCCAGCAGCCGACTCATCGGGGGCACCGGGGAGCTGTTTTTT
CASSRLIGGTGELFF
>17|-|TRBJ1-4|TRBV19|TRBD1
TGTGCCAGTAGCGGGGACAGGGACCGAGCAACTAATGAAAAACTGTTTTTT
CASSGDRDRATNEKLFF
>14|few|TRBJ1-1|TRBV3-1/TRBV3-2|TRBD1
TGTGCCAGCAGCTTCCGGGACAGGGGCACTGAAGCTTTCTTT
CASSFRDRGTEAFF
>15|few|TRBJ2-1|TRBV9|-
TGTGCCAGCAGCGTAGCGGGGGGCCCACAAAATGAGCAGTTCTTC
CASSVAGGPQNEQFF
>20|-|TRBJ1-3|TRBV19|-
TGTGCCAGTACCCCGAGAGGCGGGTGGCAAGAGACAATCTATGGAAACACCATATATTTT
CASTPRGGWQETIYGNTIYF
>16|few|TRBJ1-1|TRBV27|TRBD1
TGTGCCAGCAGTTTAATGGGACAGCTTATGAACACTGAAGCTTTCTTT
CASSLMGQLMNTEAFF
>14|-|TRBJ2-7|TRBV7-2|-
TGTGCCAGCAGCTTTACGGGGGGCATGCACGAGCAGTACTTC
CASSFTGGMHEQYF
>14|-|TRBJ2-7|TRBV2|-
TGTGCCAGCAGTGAGTTGGACAGTTTAAGTGAGCAGTACTTC
CASSELDSLSEQYF
>12|-|TRBJ2-7|TRBV5-1|-
TGCGCCAGCAGCTTAACCGGGGACGAGCAGTACTTC
CASSLTGDEQYF
>14|once|TRBJ2-1|TRBV13|TRBD2
TGTGCCAGCAGCATTAGCGGGGACTACAATGAGCAGTTCTTC
CASSISGDYNEQFF
>13|-|TRBJ2-7|TRBV3-1/TRBV3-2|-
TGTGCCAGCAGCCAAGTTCAGGGCTACGAGCAGTACTTC
CASSQVQGYEQYF
>14|-|TRBJ2-3|TRBV19|TRBD2
TGTGCCAGTAGCCAACTAGCGGGGTCTGATACGCAGTATTTT
CASSQLAGSDTQYF
>12|-|TRBJ2-3|TRBV6-2/TRBV6-3|-
TGTGCCAGCAGTAACCAGATAAGTGGGCAGTATTTT
CASSNQISGQYF
>11|few|TRBJ2-7|TRBV2|-
TGTGCCAGCAGTTTATCCTACGAGCAGTACTTC
CASSLSYEQYF
>15|-|TRBJ2-5|TRBV7-2|TRBD2
TGTGCCAGCAGCTCAGTAGCAGCGGTTTGGGGGGGCCAGTACTTC
CASSSVAAVWGGQYF
>13|-|TRBJ2-7|TRBV27|TRBD1
TGTGCCACCAGACAGGGATCGGGGTACGAGCAGTACTTC
CATRQGSGYEQYF
>15|-|TRBJ2-3|TRBV10-2|TRBD2
TGCGCCAGCAGAGACCTGCGGGGGGGCACAGATACGCAGTATTTT
CASRDLRGGTDTQYF